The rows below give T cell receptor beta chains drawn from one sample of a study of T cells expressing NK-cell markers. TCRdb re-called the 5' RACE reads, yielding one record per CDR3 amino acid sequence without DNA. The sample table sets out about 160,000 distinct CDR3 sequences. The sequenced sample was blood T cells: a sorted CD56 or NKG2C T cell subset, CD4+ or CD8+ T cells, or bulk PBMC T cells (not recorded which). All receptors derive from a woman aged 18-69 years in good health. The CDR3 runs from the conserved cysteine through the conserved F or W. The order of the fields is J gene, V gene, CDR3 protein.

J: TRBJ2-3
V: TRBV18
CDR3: CASPAGEGDTQYF

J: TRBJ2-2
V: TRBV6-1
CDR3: CASNRQGEMNGELFF

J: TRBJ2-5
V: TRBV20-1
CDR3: CSADGTSGGPQETQYF

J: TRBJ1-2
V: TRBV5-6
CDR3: CASSLMDLDRVNYGYTF

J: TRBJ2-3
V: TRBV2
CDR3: CASSGLTGVGTDTQYF

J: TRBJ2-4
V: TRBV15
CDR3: CATSRVGLELAKNIQYF

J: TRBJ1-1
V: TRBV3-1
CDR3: CASAATRKNTEAFF

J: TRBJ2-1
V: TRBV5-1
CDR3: CASSKRGPYYNEQFF

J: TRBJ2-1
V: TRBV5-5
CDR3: CASSLMLAGGDEQFF

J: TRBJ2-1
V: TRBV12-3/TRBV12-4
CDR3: CASNPQRGASSYNEQFF

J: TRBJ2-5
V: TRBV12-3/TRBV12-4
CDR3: CASSLGNPRETQYF

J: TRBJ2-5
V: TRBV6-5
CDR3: CASSYFSPGQGQETQYF

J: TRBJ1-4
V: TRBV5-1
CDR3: CASSLGTGGTNEKLFF

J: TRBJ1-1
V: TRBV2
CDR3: CASSEEAQTEAFF

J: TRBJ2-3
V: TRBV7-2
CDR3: CASSLTPPPQYF

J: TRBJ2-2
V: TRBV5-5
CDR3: CASSFLGGSGTGELFF

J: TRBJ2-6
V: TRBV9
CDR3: CASSYTQASGANVLTF